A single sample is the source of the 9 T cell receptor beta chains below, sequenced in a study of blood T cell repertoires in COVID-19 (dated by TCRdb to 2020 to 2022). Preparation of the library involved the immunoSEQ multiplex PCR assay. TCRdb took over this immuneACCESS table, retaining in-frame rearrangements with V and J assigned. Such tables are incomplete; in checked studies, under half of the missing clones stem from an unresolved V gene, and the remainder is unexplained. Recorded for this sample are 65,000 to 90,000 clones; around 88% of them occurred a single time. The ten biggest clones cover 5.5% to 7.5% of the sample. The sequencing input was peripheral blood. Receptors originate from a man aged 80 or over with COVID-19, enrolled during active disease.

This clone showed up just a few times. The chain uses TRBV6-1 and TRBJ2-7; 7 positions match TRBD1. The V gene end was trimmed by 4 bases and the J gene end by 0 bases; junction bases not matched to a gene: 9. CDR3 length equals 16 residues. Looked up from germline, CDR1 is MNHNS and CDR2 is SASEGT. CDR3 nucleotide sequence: TGTGCCAGCAGTGGGGGTGGGGACAGTTCCTCCTACGAGCAGTACTTC. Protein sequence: CASSGGGDSSSYEQYF.

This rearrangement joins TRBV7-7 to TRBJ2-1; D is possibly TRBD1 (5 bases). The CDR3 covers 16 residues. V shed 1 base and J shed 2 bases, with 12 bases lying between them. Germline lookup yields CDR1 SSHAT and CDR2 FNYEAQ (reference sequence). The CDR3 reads CASSLEGRAPYNEQFF. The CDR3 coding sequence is TGTGCCAGCAGCTTAGAGGGCAGGGCCCCCTACAATGAGCAGTTCTTC.

CDR3 DNA sequence: TGTGCTAGTGGTTTGGTACAGTCATCAGGTTCCTACCAAGAGACCCAGTACTTC. Translating it yields CASGLVQSSGSYQETQYF. The chain uses TRBV12-5 and TRBJ2-5; no clear D gene. Germline CDR1 and CDR2: LGHNT and FRNRAP. Trimming removed 0 bases at V and 0 bases at J, with 17 bases between. This CDR3 region has 18 residues.

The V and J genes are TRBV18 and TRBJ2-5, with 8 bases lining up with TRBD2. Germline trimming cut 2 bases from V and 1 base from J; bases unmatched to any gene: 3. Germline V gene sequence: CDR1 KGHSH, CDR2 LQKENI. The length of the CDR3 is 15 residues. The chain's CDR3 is CASSPERGPQETQYF. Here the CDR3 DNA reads TGTGCCAGCTCACCAGAGCGGGGGCCCCAAGAGACCCAGTACTTC.

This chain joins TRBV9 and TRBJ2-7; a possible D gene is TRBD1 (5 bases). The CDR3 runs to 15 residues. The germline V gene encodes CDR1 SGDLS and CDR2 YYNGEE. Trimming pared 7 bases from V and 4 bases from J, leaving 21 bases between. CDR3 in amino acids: CASQEDRGLLYEQYF. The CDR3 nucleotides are TGTGCCAGCCAAGAAGATAGGGGCCTACTTTACGAGCAGTACTTC.

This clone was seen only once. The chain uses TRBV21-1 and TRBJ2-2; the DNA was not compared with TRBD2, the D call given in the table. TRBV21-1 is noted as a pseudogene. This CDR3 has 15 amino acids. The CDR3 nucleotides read TGTGCCAGCAGCAAAAGGGGAGGATACACCGGGGAGCTGTTTTTT. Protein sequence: CASSKRGGYTGELFF.

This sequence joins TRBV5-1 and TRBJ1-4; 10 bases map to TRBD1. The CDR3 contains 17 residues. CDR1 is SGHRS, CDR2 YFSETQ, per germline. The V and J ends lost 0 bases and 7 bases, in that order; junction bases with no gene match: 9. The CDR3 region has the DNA TGCGCCAGCAGCTTGGGGGACAGGGGCAATGGCGGTGAAAAACTGTTTTTT. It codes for CASSLGDRGNGGEKLFF.

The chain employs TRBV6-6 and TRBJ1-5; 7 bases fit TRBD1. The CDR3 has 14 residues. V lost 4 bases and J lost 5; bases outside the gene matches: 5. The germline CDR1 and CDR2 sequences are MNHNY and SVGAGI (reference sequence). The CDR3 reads CASSFDRDDQPQHF. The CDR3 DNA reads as TGTGCCAGCAGTTTCGACAGGGACGATCAGCCCCAGCATTTT.

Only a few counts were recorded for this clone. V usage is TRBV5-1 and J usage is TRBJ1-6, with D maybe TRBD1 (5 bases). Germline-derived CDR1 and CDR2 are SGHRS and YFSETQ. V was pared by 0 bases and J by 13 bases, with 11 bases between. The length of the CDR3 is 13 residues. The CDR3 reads CASSLDRLSPLHF. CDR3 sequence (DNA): TGCGCCAGCAGCTTGGACAGGTTGTCGCCCCTCCACTTT.